These 16 T cell receptor beta chains originate from one sample sequenced in a study of blood T cell repertoires in COVID-19 (dated by TCRdb to about 2020). The protocol used for the library was the immunoSEQ multiplex PCR assay. Sourced from immuneACCESS, this table was stored by TCRdb with only in-frame sequences that have V and J called. A share of the clones is absent; for the studies checked, an unresolved V gene accounts for under half, and the remainder has no known explanation. For this sample the table gives around 210,000 clones, of which 85% were detected only once. Of the sample, roughly 4.6% is held by the ten largest clones. Sequenced sample: peripheral blood. The source of these receptors is a man over 45 with COVID-19, enrolled during active disease.

This CDR3 reads CASSPARLAGIQETQYF. The CDR3 DNA reads TGTGCCAGCAGCCCGGCTCGACTAGCGGGGATTCAAGAGACCCAGTACTTC. The V call is TRBV7-9, the J call TRBJ2-5; 11 positions match TRBD2. With V trimmed by 5 bases and J by 2 bases, 10 bases remained unmatched. Germline values: CDR1 SEHNR, CDR2 FQNEAQ (reference sequence). This CDR3 contains 17 residues. The full variable domain, with the rest looked up from reference TRBV7-9 and TRBJ2-5, is DTGVSQNPRHKITKRGQNVTFRCDPISEHNRLYWYRQTLGQGPEFLTYFQNEAQLEKSRLLSDRFSAERPKGSFSTLEIQRTEQGDSAMYLCASSPARLAGIQETQYFGPGTRLLVL.

The gene calls are TRBV6-5 and TRBJ1-5, with D perhaps matching TRBD1 (5 bases). V gave up 2 bases and J gave up 2 bases, with 10 bases separating them. The CDR3 contains 15 residues. Germline V gene data show CDR1 as MNHEY and CDR2 as SVGAGI. This CDR3 reads CASSYRGMGNQPQHF. The DNA for the CDR3 is TGTGCCAGCAGTTACCGGGGGATGGGCAATCAGCCCCAGCATTTT.

The J gene is TRBJ2-5, the V gene TRBV5-1; 9 bases match TRBD1. The CDR3 totals 15 residues. Germline V gives CDR1 SGHRS, CDR2 YFSETQ. V lost 3 bases to trimming and J lost 5 bases; unmatched junction nucleotides: 8. The CDR3 nucleotides read TGCGCCAGCAGCTCGATAGGGGACAGGGATGAGACCCAGTACTTC. Protein: CASSSIGDRDETQYF. Full variable domain (rest looked up from reference TRBV5-1 and TRBJ2-5): KAGVTQTPRYLIKTRGQQVTLSCSPISGHRSVSWYQQTPGQGLQFLFEYFSETQRNKGNFPGRFSGRQFSNSRSEMNVSTLELGDSALYLCASSSIGDRDETQYFGPGTRLLVL.

The V gene is TRBV4-2, the J gene TRBJ2-7, with 9 positions matching TRBD2. V lost 1 base, J lost 7 bases, and 8 bases stayed unmatched. The CDR3 totals 15 residues. CDR1 is LGHNA, CDR2 YNFKEQ, per germline. The CDR3 reads CASSQVASGVREQYF. The CDR3 DNA reads as TGTGCCAGCAGCCAAGTCGCTAGCGGGGTGAGGGAGCAGTACTTC.

The chain joins TRBV29-1 to TRBJ1-1; D gene ambiguous. Germline CDR1 reads SQVTM; CDR2 reads ANQGSEA. V lost 3 bases to trimming and J lost 1 base, with 6 bases between them. The CDR3 consists of 12 residues. The CDR3: CSVDGRNTEAFF. The CDR3 region has the DNA TGCAGCGTTGATGGGAGGAACACTGAAGCTTTCTTT.

This clone was seen once. The chain joins TRBV20-1 to TRBJ1-1; no clear D gene. This CDR3 is built from 11 residues. V shed 3 bases and J shed 7 bases, with 9 bases lying between them. Germline lookup yields CDR1 DFQATT and CDR2 SNEGSKA (reference sequence). CDR3 residues: CSASGEGEAFF. CDR3 coding DNA: TGCAGTGCTAGTGGAGAGGGTGAAGCTTTCTTT.

The rearrangement joins TRBV7-2 to TRBJ1-6; D might be TRBD1 (5 bases). The CDR3 covers 13 residues. Trimming removed 8 bases at V and 6 bases at J, with 11 bases between. Germline V gene sequence: CDR1 SGHTA, CDR2 FQGNSA. The CDR3 region is CASGRTSNSPLHF. CDR3 DNA: TGTGCCAGCGGTAGGACATCTAATTCACCCCTCCACTTT.

There are a few counts of this clone. V gene TRBV5-4 combines with J gene TRBJ2-7; the D is unclear. Germline assignment: CDR1 SGHNT and CDR2 YYREEE (reference sequence). With 4 bases removed from V and 6 bases from J, the gap between germline ends came to 14 bases. This CDR3 region has 13 residues. The CDR3 nucleotides read TGTGCCAGCAGCCCAGCTACGGGTACCGAGCAGTACTTC. It specifies CASSPATGTEQYF.

The V call is TRBV7-8, the J call TRBJ2-5; D is uncertain. Germline V lookup: CDR1 SGHVS, CDR2 FQNEAQ. Trimming cost V 5 bases and J 2 bases, with 18 bases left between them. The CDR3 contains 16 residues. The CDR3 sequence is CASSPRPRDTQETQYF. The CDR3, as DNA: TGTGCCAGCAGCCCCAGACCAAGAGACACTCAAGAGACCCAGTACTTC.

The rearrangement uses TRBV9 and TRBJ1-2, with D tentatively TRBD1 (5 bases). This CDR3 comprises 13 residues. V was trimmed by 4 bases and J by 7 bases, leaving 14 bases between them. Germline CDR1 and CDR2: SGDLS and YYNGEE. The CDR3 loop is CASSTSGGGGYTF. CDR3 coding DNA: TGTGCCAGCAGCACCTCGGGGGGAGGTGGCTACACCTTC.

This rearrangement joins TRBV7-8 to TRBJ1-2, with a tentative D call TRBD1 (5 bases). Germline-derived CDR1 and CDR2 are SGHVS and FQNEAQ. The CDR3 consists of 16 residues. V was shortened by 4 bases and J by 0 bases, with 15 bases between the two germline ends. The CDR3 DNA reads as TGTGCCAGCAGCTCCCTACAGGTTCTAGCTAACTATGGCTACACCTTC. This codes for CASSSLQVLANYGYTF.

This clone occurred a few times. The CDR3 coding sequence is TGTGCCAGCAGCTGGGGACAGGGCTACACAGATACGCAGTATTTT. Its translation is CASSWGQGYTDTQYF. The rearrangement links TRBV7-9 to TRBJ2-3; TRBD1 aligns across 9 bases. Germline CDR1 is SEHNR and CDR2 is FQNEAQ (reference sequence). The length of the CDR3 is 15 residues. V shed 4 bases, J shed 2 bases, and the junction held 4 bases outside the gene matches.

This clone appeared a few times. The gene calls are TRBV6-5 and TRBJ2-2; TRBD2 matches 11 bases. Germline V gene sequence: CDR1 MNHEY, CDR2 SVGAGI. The V and J ends lost 8 bases and 1 base, in that order; junction bases with no gene match: 3. The CDR3 sequence is 15 residues long. CDR3 nucleotide sequence: TGTGCCAGCGGGGGACTAGCGGAGAACACCGGGGAGCTGTTTTTT. Translating it yields CASGGLAENTGELFF.

The chain has TRBV12-5 and TRBJ2-5; 7 nucleotides align to TRBD1. This CDR3 spans 16 amino acids. The V and J ends lost 2 bases and 7 bases, in that order; junction bases with no gene match: 13. Germline-derived CDR1 and CDR2 are LGHNT and FRNRAP. CDR3 sequence (DNA): TGTGCTAGTGGTTTGACAAGGACAGGCGAGTTTGGGACCCAGTACTTC. Translated: CASGLTRTGEFGTQYF.

This clone was counted between two and nine times. The sample contains more than one DNA sequence encoding this CDR3. The chain carries TRBV3-1 (or the pseudogene TRBV3-2) and TRBJ1-1, with no clear D. This CDR3 has 11 residues. Trimming shortened V by 1 base and J by 5 bases, and 2 bases separated the two germline ends. From germline, CDR1 is LGHDT and CDR2 YNNKEL (reference sequence). The CDR3 DNA reads as TGTGCCAGCAGCCAAGCGACTGAAGCTTTCTTT. Amino acid sequence: CASSQATEAFF.

The chain couples TRBV2 to TRBJ1-2, with no clear D. Trimming removed 3 bases from V and 4 bases from J, with 3 bases in between. The CDR3 has 11 amino acids. Germline CDR1 is SNHLY and CDR2 is FYNNEI. CDR3 bases: TGTGCCAGCAGTGATCTCTATGGCTACACCTTC. It codes for CASSDLYGYTF.